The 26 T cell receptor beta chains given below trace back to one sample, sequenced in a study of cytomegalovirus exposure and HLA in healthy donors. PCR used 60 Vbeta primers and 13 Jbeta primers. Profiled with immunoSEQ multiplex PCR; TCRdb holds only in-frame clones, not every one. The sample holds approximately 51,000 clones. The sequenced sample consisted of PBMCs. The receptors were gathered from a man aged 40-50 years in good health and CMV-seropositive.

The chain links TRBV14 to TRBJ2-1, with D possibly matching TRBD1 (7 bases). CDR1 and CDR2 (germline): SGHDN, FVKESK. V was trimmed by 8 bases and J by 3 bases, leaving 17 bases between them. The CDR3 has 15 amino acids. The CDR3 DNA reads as TGTGCCAGCGGGGGACAGAGCGGGTACTACAATGAGCAGTTCTTC. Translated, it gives CASGGQSGYYNEQFF.

Written as DNA, the CDR3 is TGTGCCAGCAGCCTCGGACTAGCGGACTCCTACGAGCAGTACTTC. Encoded protein: CASSLGLADSYEQYF. The V and J genes are TRBV7-3 and TRBJ2-7; TRBD2 matches 10 bases. V shed 5 bases, J shed 0 bases, and the junction held 4 bases outside the gene matches. The CDR3 covers 15 residues. CDR1 is SGHTA and CDR2 is FQGTGA in the germline V gene.

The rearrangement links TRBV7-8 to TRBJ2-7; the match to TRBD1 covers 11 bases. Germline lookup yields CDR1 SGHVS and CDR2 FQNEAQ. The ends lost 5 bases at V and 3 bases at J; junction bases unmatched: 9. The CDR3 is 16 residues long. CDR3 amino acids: CASSQSRTGGVYEQYF. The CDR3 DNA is TGTGCCAGCAGCCAATCTCGGACAGGGGGCGTCTACGAGCAGTACTTC.

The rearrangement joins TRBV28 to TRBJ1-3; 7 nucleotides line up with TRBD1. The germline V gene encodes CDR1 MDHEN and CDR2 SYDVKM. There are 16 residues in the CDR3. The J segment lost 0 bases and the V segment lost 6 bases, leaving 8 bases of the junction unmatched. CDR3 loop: CASREQGPISGNTIYF. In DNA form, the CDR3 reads TGTGCCAGCAGAGAACAGGGGCCGATCTCTGGAAACACCATATATTTT.

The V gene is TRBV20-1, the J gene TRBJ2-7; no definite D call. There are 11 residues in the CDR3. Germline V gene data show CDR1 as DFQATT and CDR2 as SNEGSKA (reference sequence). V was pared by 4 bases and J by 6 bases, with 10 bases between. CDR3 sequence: CSANHPLEQYF. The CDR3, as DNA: TGCAGTGCTAACCACCCACTCGAGCAGTACTTC.

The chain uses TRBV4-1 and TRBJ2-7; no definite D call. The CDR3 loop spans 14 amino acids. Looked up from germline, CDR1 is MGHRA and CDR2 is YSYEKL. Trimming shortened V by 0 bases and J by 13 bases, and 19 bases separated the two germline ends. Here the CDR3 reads CASSQEPRARFQYF. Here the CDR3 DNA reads TGCGCCAGCAGCCAAGAGCCCCGCGCCAGGTTTCAATACTTC.

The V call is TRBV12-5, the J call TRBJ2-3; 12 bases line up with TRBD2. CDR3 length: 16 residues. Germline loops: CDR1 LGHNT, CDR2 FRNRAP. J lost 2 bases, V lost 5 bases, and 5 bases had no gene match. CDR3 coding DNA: TGTGCTAGTGGTATCCTAGCGGGGGGGTTCACAGATACGCAGTATTTT. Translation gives CASGILAGGFTDTQYF.

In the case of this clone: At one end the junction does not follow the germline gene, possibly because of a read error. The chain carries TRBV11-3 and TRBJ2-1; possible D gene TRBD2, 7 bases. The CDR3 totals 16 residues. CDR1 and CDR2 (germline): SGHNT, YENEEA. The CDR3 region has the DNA TGTGCCAGCACCTTAGGGGGGGGTGGATCCTACAATGAGCAGTTCTTC. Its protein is CASTLGGGGSYNEQFF.

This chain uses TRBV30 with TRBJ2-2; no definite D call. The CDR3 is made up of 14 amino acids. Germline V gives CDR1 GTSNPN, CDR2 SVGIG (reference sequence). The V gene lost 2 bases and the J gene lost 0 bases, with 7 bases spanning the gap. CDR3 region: CAWSSLTNTGELFF. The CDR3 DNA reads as TGTGCCTGGAGTTCCTTAACGAACACCGGGGAGCTGTTTTTT.

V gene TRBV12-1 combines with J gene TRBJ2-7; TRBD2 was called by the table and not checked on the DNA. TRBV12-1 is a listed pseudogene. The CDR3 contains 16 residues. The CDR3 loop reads CASSLSQAGVIGEQYF. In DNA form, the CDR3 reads TGTGCCAGCAGCCTCTCTCAGGCGGGAGTAATAGGCGAGCAGTACTTC.

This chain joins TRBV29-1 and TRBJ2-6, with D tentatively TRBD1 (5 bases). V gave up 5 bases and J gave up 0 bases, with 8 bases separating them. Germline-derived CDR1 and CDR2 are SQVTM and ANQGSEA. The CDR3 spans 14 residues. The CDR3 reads CSVTGTSGANVLTF. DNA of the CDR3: TGCAGCGTTACAGGTACCTCTGGGGCCAACGTCCTGACTTTC.

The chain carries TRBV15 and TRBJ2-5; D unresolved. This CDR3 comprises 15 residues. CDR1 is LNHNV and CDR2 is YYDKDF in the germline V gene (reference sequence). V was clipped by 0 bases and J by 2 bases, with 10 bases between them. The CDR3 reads CATSRDPGPQETQYF. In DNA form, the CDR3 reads TGTGCCACCAGCAGAGACCCTGGGCCTCAAGAGACCCAGTACTTC.

This CDR3 reads CASSPQGLGTGELFF. CDR3 nucleotides: TGCGCCAGCAGCCCCCAGGGCCTGGGTACCGGGGAGCTGTTTTTT. The chain uses TRBV5-1 and TRBJ2-2, with a possible D match to TRBD1 (5 bases). The CDR3 runs 15 residues. Between the trimmed V and J ends, which lost 4 bases and 5 bases, there was a span of 15 bases. CDR1 and CDR2 from the germline V gene are SGHRS and YFSETQ.

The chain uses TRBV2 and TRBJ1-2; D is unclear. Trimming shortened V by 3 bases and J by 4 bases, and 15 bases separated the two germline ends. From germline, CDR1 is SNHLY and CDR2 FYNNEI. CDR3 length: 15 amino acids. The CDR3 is CASSDRPLYGYGYTF. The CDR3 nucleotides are TGTGCCAGCAGTGACAGGCCCCTATATGGCTATGGCTACACCTTC. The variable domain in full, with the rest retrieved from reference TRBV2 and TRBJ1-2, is EPEVTQTPSHQVTQMGQEVILRCVPISNHLYFYWYRQILGQKVEFLVSFYNNEISEKSEIFDDQFSVERPDGSNFTLKIRSTKLEDSAMYFCASSDRPLYGYGYTFGSGTRLTVV.

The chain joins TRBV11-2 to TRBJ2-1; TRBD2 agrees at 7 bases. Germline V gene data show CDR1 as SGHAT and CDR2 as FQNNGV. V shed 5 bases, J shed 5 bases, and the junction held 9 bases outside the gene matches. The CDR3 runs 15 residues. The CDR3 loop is CASSKGWLADNEQFF. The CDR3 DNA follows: TGTGCCAGCAGCAAAGGCTGGCTAGCGGACAATGAGCAGTTCTTC.

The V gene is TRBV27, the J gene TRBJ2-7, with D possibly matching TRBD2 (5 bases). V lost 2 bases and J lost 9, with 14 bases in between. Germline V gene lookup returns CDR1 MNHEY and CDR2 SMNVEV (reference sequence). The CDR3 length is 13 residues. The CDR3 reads CASSLEPFRGQYF. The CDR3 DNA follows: TGTGCCAGCAGTTTAGAACCTTTCCGGGGGCAGTACTTC.

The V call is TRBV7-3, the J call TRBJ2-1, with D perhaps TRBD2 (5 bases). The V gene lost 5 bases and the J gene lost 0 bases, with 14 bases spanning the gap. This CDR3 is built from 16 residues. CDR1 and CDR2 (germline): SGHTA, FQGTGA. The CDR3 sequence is CASSRELVSSYNEQFF. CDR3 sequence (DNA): TGTGCCAGCAGCCGGGAACTAGTGAGCTCCTACAATGAGCAGTTCTTC.

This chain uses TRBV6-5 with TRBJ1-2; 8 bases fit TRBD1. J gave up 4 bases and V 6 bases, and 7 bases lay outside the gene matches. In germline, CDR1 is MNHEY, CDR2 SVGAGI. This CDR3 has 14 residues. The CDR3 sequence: CASRLDRGGYGYTF. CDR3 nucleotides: TGTGCCAGCAGGCTCGACAGGGGCGGCTATGGCTACACCTTC.

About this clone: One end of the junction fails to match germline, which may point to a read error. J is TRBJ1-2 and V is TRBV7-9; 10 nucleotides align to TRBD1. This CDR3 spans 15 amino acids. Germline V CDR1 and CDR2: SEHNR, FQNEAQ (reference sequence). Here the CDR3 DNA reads TGTGCCAGCGGCTTCGTTGACAGGGGGCAAGATGGCTACACCTTC. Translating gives CASGFVDRGQDGYTF.

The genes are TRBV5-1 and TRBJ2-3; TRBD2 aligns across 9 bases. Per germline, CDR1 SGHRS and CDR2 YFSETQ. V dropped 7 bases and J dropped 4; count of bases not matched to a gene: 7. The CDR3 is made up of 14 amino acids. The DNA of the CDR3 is TGCGCCAGCCATCGGGCGGGAGGGGCAGATACGCAGTATTTT. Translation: CASHRAGGADTQYF.

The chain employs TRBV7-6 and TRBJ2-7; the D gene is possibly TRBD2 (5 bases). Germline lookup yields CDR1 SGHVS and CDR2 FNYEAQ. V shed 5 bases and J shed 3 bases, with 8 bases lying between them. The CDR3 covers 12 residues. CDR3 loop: CASSREGYEQYF. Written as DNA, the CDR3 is TGTGCCAGCAGCCGAGAGGGCTACGAGCAGTACTTC.

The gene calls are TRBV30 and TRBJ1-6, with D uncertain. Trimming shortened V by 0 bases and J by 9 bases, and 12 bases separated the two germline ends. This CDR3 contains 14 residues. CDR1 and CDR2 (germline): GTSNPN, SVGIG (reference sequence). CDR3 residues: CAWSVRQAGSPLHF. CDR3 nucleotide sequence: TGTGCCTGGAGTGTACGGCAGGCGGGTTCACCCCTCCACTTT.

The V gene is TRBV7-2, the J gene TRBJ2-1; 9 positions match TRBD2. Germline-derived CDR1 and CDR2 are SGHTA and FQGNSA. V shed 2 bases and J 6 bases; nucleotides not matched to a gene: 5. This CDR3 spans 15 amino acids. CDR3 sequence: CASSLSSGGINEQFF. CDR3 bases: TGTGCCAGCAGCTTAAGTAGCGGGGGTATCAATGAGCAGTTCTTC.

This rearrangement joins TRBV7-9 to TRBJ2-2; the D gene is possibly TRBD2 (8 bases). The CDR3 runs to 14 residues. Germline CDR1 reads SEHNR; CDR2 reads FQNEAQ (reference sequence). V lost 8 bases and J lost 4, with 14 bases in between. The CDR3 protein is CASPGGGVTGELFF. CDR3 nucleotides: TGTGCCAGCCCGGGAGGGGGCGTCACCGGGGAGCTGTTTTTT.

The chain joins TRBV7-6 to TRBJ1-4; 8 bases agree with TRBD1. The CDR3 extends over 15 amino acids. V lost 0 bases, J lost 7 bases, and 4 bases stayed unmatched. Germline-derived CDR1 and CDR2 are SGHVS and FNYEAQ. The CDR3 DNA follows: TGTGCCAGCAGCTTAGCGACAGGGGTCGTTGAAAAACTGTTTTTT. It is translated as CASSLATGVVEKLFF.

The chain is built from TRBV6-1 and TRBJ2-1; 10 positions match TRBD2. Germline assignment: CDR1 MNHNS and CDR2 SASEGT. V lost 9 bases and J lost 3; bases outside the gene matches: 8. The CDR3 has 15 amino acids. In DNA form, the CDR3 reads TGTGCCAGTAGTCCCGGGACTAGCGACTACAATGAGCAGTTCTTC. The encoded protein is CASSPGTSDYNEQFF.